One T cell receptor (beta chain) is described in this entry. Its antigen is unknown. 5'RACE, which relied on constant-segment primers, yielded TCR alpha and TCR beta cDNA libraries carrying sample barcodes and UMIs. MiXCR, run by TCRdb on the 5' RACE reads, gives a single entry per CDR3 protein. The profile shows about 400,000 distinct CDR3 sequences, more than 20% of them singletons. The data were taken from a study of T-cell memory formation after mild COVID-19. General study results and limits: Shrinking CD4+ clones resided mostly in CM and EM, and CD8+ ones in EMRA. Memory from before infection featured some responding clones, which suggests cross-reactive memory joined.

Germline lookup yields CDR1 ENHRY and CDR2 SYGVKD. This CDR3 spans 16 amino acids. V was cut by 3 bases and J by 5 bases, with 16 bases left in between. The J gene is TRBJ1-4, the V gene TRBV10-3; the D is unclear. Source material: PBMCs or a T cell subset sorted from them (not recorded which). This clonotype originated in an adult woman who had mild COVID-19 (a few samples of this study predate the infection). Cell type and time point are not known. The CDR3 DNA reads as TGTGCCATCAGTGAAAACATGGTCTACTCCAATGAAAAACTGTTTTTT. It translates to CAISENMVYSNEKLFF.